The present TCR beta chain was sequenced within a study of blood T cell repertoires in COVID-19. Per the authors' pipeline: Amplification of reference gene primers provided the estimated nucleated cell counts. The data were produced by immunoSEQ multiplex PCR, yet TCRdb's version contains in-frame clones alone and is incomplete. V and J calls and clone size are given by that table; D and trimming were obtained from the DNA. The table lists 300,000 or so clones, 80% to 90% of them singletons, with approximately 4% in the top ten. Germline CDR1 is DFQATT and CDR2 is SNEGSKA (reference sequence). Trimming removed 3 bases at V and 1 base at J, with 6 bases between. The CDR3 sequence is 12 residues long.

Specimen: peripheral blood. The chain employs TRBV20-1 and TRBJ1-2; D ambiguous. The sequence was obtained from a woman aged 40-49 years with acute or convalescent COVID-19. CDR3: CSASQVNYGYTF. DNA for the CDR3: TGCAGTGCTAGTCAGGTTAACTATGGCTACACCTTC.